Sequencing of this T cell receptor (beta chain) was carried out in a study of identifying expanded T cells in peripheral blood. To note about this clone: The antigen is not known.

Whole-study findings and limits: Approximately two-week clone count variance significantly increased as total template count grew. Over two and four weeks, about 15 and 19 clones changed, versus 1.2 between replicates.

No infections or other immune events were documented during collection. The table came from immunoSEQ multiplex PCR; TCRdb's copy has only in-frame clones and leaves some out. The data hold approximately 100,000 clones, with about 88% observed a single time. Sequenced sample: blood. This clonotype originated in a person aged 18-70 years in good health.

The CDR3 reads CTTLKETQYF. The CDR3 bases are TGCACAACGCTCAAAGAGACCCAGTACTTC. This sequence joins TRBV20-1 and TRBJ2-5; D not resolved. Per the germline V gene, CDR1 is DFQATT and CDR2 is SNEGSKA (reference sequence). The CDR3 totals 10 residues.